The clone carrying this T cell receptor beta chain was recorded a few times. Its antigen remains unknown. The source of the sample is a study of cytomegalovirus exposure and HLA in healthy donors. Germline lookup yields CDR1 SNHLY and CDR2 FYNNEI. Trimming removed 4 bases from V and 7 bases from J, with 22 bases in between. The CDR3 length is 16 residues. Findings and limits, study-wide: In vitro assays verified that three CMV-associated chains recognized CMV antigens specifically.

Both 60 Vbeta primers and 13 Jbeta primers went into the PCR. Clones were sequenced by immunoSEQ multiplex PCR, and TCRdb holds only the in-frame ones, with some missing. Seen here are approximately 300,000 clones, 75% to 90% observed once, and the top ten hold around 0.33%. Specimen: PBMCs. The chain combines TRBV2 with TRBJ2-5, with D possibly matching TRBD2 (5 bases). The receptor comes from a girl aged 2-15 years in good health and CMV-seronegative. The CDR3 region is CASSVTLGRFNGTQYF. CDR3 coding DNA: TGTGCCAGCAGTGTCACACTAGGGCGGTTCAACGGGACCCAGTACTTC.